This T cell receptor (beta chain) emerged from a study of Ad26.COV2.S vaccination and SARS-CoV-2 variants. Overall study context: The donor belonged to the COV1001 Ad26.COV2.S trial arm. By the intramuscular route, Ad26.COV2.S was given once, or twice 56 days apart.

TCRdb keeps only in-frame clones here, not all; method: immunoSEQ multiplex PCR. Found here are about 350,000 clones, roughly 90% of them singletons; the top ten hold 5.5% to 7%. Study findings and constraints: Ad26.COV2.S recipients had broader spike-specific TCRs (P = 0.0014).

This clone was found a few times. Antigen specificity is unknown. V gave up 5 bases and J gave up 3 bases; unmatched junction bases: 4. The V gene's germline CDR1 is LNHDA and CDR2 SQIVND (reference sequence). The CDR3 length is 14 residues. Sample treatment: some 20 received Ad26.COV2.S at low or high dose, single or two shots; roughly five received placebo; per-sample allocation not given. Sampling was done on day 63 after the first vaccine or placebo injection. The shot given was an Ad26 vector that makes Wuhan-strain SARS-CoV-2 spike. This sequence joins TRBV19 and TRBJ1-3, with 7 bases lining up with TRBD1. The source of this sequence is a person aged 18-65 years who received the Ad26.COV2.S COVID-19 vaccine or a placebo. The material sequenced was peripheral blood, taken in a trial of Ad26.COV2.S vaccine versus placebo. Here the CDR3 DNA reads TGTGCCAGTAGTTCCCAGGGGGATGGAAACACCATATATTTT. Translating it yields CASSSQGDGNTIYF.